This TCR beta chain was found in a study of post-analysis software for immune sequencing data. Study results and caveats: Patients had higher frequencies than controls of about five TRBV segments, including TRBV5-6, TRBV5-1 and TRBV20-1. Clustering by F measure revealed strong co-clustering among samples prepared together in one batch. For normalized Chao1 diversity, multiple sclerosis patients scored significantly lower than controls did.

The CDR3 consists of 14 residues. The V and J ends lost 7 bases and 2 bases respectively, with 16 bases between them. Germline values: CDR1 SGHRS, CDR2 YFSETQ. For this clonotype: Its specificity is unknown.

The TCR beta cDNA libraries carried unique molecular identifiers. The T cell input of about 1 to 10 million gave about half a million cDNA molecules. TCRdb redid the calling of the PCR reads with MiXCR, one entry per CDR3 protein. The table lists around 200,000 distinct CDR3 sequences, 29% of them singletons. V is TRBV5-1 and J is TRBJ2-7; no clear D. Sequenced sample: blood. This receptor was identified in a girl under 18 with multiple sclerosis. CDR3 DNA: TGCGCCAGCCGGGCTACCCGGGCCACCTACGAGCAGTACTTC. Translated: CASRATRATYEQYF.